This TCR beta chain derives from a study of blood T cells in healthy people across ages. CDR1 and CDR2 (germline): LGHDT, YNNKEL (reference sequence). The CDR3 covers 15 residues. PCR was performed a second time for about 7 to 11 cycles using a sample-barcoded 5' primer and a J-beta primer mix. TCRdb analysed the 5' RACE reads with MiXCR anew, one entry per CDR3 protein. The sample yields over 600,000 distinct CDR3 sequences, around 45% seen once. This clonotype has a handful of counts. One junction end does not reproduce the germline sequence, and a read error may be involved. The sample taken for sequencing was blood. J is TRBJ2-1 and V is TRBV3-1, with 7 bases that match TRBD2. This receptor was obtained from a man older than 75 in good health. As DNA, the CDR3 is TGTGCCAGCAGTCAAGGACTAGGGTTGTACAATGAGCAGTTCTTC. This sequence encodes CASSQGLGLYNEQFF.